The 9 T cell receptor beta chains given below trace back to one sample, sequenced in a study of CXCR3-negative and CXCR3-positive naive CD8 T cells. In preparing the TRB cDNA libraries, 5' RACE with UMI labels was used. TCRdb reprocessed the 5' RACE reads and keeps a single row for each CDR3 protein, giving no DNA. In all, the sample yields roughly 48,000 distinct CDR3 sequences. The sequenced material came from memory CD8+ T cells from blood. The receptors derive from a human donor in good health. Some clones in this sample may be carry-over from other donors' samples.

The chain couples TRBV28 to TRBJ2-1; TCRdb's D call, TRBD2, is unchecked because there is no DNA. The germline V gene encodes CDR1 MDHEN and CDR2 SYDVKM. The CDR3 extends over 17 amino acids. The CDR3 here is CASSSGPPGGRRNEQFF.

The CDR3 reads CASSPVDYEQYF. V is TRBV11-2 and J is TRBJ2-7; TCRdb's D gene call, TRBD1, goes unchecked for lack of DNA. The CDR3 extends over 12 amino acids. Germline V gene data show CDR1 as SGHAT and CDR2 as FQNNGV.

The genes are TRBV6-5 and TRBJ2-7; TCRdb's D call, TRBD1, is unchecked because there is no DNA. The CDR3 has 15 amino acids. CDR1 is MNHEY, CDR2 SVGAGI, per germline. The chain's CDR3 is CASSYSTGGSYEQYF.

The J gene is TRBJ2-7, the V gene TRBV28; TCRdb outputs TRBD1, but without DNA this stays unchecked. The CDR3 sequence is 15 residues long. CDR1 is MDHEN and CDR2 is SYDVKM in the germline V gene. The CDR3 sequence is CASSSGTPKPYEQYF.

CDR3 amino acids: CSVEGGQGGDIQYF. This chain links TRBV29-1 with TRBJ2-4; TCRdb selects TRBD1, and the lack of DNA leaves this call unchecked. From germline, CDR1 is SQVTM and CDR2 ANQGSEA. The CDR3 length is 14 residues. The variable domain in full, with the rest retrieved from reference TRBV29-1 and TRBJ2-4, is SAVISQKPSRDICQRGTSLTIQCQVDSQVTMMFWYRQQPGQSLTLIATANQGSEATYESGFVIDKFPISRPNLTFSTLTVSNMSPEDSSIYLCSVEGGQGGDIQYFGAGTRLSVL.

The gene calls are TRBV7-7 and TRBJ1-1; TCRdb reports TRBD1, a call that lacks DNA to check it against. The CDR3 length is 11 residues. Germline V gene data show CDR1 as SSHAT and CDR2 as FNYEAQ (reference sequence). The CDR3 protein is CASSWEQGAFF.

The chain joins TRBV12-3 or TRBV12-4 to TRBJ2-1; without DNA, the TCRdb call of TRBD2 cannot be checked. The CDR3 contains 18 residues. The CDR3 region is CASRGSSGGLISYNEQFF.

The chain carries TRBV6-5 and TRBJ2-5. Germline CDR1 and CDR2: MNHEY and SVGAGI. This CDR3 comprises 12 residues. The CDR3 region is CASSYSKETQYF.

This chain joins TRBV20-1 and TRBJ2-7. CDR1 DFQATT and CDR2 SNEGSKA come from the germline V gene (reference sequence). The CDR3 length is 12 residues. The CDR3 protein is CSARYLTYEQYF.